This passage covers 2 T cell receptor beta chains from one sample sequenced in a study of T cells after yellow fever vaccination. Using its own MiXCR run on the 5' RACE reads, TCRdb lists one record per CDR3 protein. Seen here are about 340,000 distinct CDR3 sequences, roughly 8.7% observed once, and the top ten hold about 20%. The sequencing here drew on PBMCs, taken on the day of the first yellow fever vaccination. These receptor sequences come from a man between 18 and 29 years old who received the YFV17D yellow fever vaccine.

The chain carries TRBV2 and TRBJ1-1; D not certain. This CDR3 has 13 residues. V was cut by 7 bases and J by 0 bases, with 9 bases left in between. Germline lookup yields CDR1 SNHLY and CDR2 FYNNEI. Here the CDR3 DNA reads TGTGCCAGCAATTGGGAGCTGAACACTGAAGCTTTCTTT. As protein: CASNWELNTEAFF.

This clonotype came up many times. V and J are TRBV11-2 and TRBJ1-5, with 8 bases identical to TRBD1. CDR3 length: 15 amino acids. V trimming: 4 bases; J trimming: 0 bases; junction bases outside the gene matches: 2. Germline V lookup: CDR1 SGHAT, CDR2 FQNNGV. The CDR3 DNA reads as TGTGCCAGCAGCTCAGGGGGCTATAGCAATCAGCCCCAGCATTTT. Translating it yields CASSSGGYSNQPQHF.